One and the same sample provided the 26 T cell receptor beta chains below, sequenced in a study of CD8+CD57+ T cells in acquired aplastic anemia. For CDR3 and TCR beta VDJ profiling, genomic DNA was the template used. TCRdb called the reads again in MiXCR, with one record for every CDR3 protein. The table has about 130,000 distinct CDR3 sequences, over 45% seen once; the top ten hold around 2.5%. Sequenced material: sorted CD4+, CD8+, or CD8+CD57+ T cells (not recorded which) from PBMCs. The receptors stem from a human donor in good health, serving as a control.

The chain employs TRBV19 and TRBJ1-2, with no clear D. Germline assignment: CDR1 LNHDA and CDR2 SQIVND (reference sequence). The CDR3 loop spans 13 amino acids. Deletions cut 4 bases from V and 4 bases from J, with 10 bases between. The CDR3 is CASSTGRSYGYTF. The CDR3, as DNA: TGTGCCAGTAGTACCGGACGGAGCTATGGCTACACCTTC. The full variable domain, rest sourced from reference TRBV19 and TRBJ1-2, is DGGITQSPKYLFRKEGQNVTLSCEQNLNHDAMYWYRQDPGQGLRLIYYSQIVNDFQKGDIAEGYSVSREKKESFPLTVTSAQKNPTAFYLCASSTGRSYGYTFGSGTRLTVV.

This chain links TRBV9 with TRBJ2-6; D call uncertain. CDR3 length: 14 amino acids. V lost 5 bases and J lost 8, with 14 bases in between. Germline CDR1 SGDLS, CDR2 YYNGEE. The CDR3 DNA sequence: TGTGCCAGCAGTTTAGCTCTGGGGTCCAACGTCCTGACTTTC. It codes for CASSLALGSNVLTF.

This clonotype has just one count. The V and J genes are TRBV19 and TRBJ1-6; the D is unclear. The CDR3 covers 14 residues. Germline CDR1 reads LNHDA; CDR2 reads SQIVND (reference sequence). V was cut by 8 bases and J by 7 bases, with 15 bases left in between. In DNA, the CDR3 is TGTGCCAGTCGGACTGCTCCTACCAATTCACCCCTCCACTTT. As protein: CASRTAPTNSPLHF.

This clonotype was seen at least ten times. The CDR3 nucleotides read TGTGCCAGCAGCCAAGAATATGACAGGGGGCTCAACACTGAAGCTTTCTTT. Translation gives CASSQEYDRGLNTEAFF. V gene TRBV14 combines with J gene TRBJ1-1; TRBD1 matches at 10 bases. Losses at the gene ends were 0 bases for V and 2 bases for J; bases not matched to a gene: 6. The CDR3 is 17 residues long. Germline V gene lookup returns CDR1 SGHDN and CDR2 FVKESK.

A remark on this clonotype: Since a much larger clone is just one base distant, this may be a read error. The chain joins TRBV6-2 or TRBV6-3 to TRBJ1-2, with TRBD1 matching over 8 bases. V dropped 5 bases and J dropped 4; count of bases not matched to a gene: 9. CDR3 length equals 15 residues. The germline CDR1 and CDR2 sequences are MNHEY and SVGEGT. The CDR3 DNA reads TGTGCCAGCAGTAGCCCGGACAGGGTCTCCTATGGCTACACCTTC. Protein: CASSSPDRVSYGYTF.

This clonotype was recorded many times. The chain is built from TRBV6-2 or TRBV6-3 and TRBJ2-5; 7 bases agree with TRBD1. Germline V gene data show CDR1 as MNHEY and CDR2 as SVGEGT. The trim removed 4 bases at V and 7 bases at J, leaving 12 bases unmatched. CDR3 length: 15 amino acids. CDR3 amino acids: CASSSDQTGMATQYF. CDR3 bases: TGTGCCAGCAGTTCCGATCAGACAGGGATGGCGACCCAGTACTTC.

This chain links TRBV18 with TRBJ2-1; 14 bases align to TRBD2. This CDR3 has 16 amino acids. V gave up 4 bases and J gave up 7 bases; unmatched junction bases: 6. The germline CDR1 and CDR2 sequences are KGHSH and LQKENI. CDR3 DNA: TGTGCCAGCTCACGGACTAGCGGGGGGAGTTGGAATGAGCAGTTCTTC. This sequence encodes CASSRTSGGSWNEQFF.

Many counts were recorded for this clonotype. The chain couples TRBV10-3 to TRBJ1-5, with D tentatively TRBD1 (5 bases). The CDR3 is 13 residues long. Trimming stripped 7 bases from V and 2 bases from J, with 9 bases between. Germline V gene lookup returns CDR1 ENHRY and CDR2 SYGVKD. The CDR3 nucleotides read TGTGCCATCAAAGGGGATGGCAATCAGCCCCAGCATTTT. Translated, it gives CAIKGDGNQPQHF.

The V gene is TRBV20-1, the J gene TRBJ1-3, with unresolved D. Trimming removed 3 bases at V and 4 bases at J, with 7 bases between. Germline values: CDR1 DFQATT, CDR2 SNEGSKA (reference sequence). The CDR3 extends over 12 amino acids. For the CDR3, the DNA is TGCAGTGCTAGGGCAGAGGGAAACACCATATATTTT. Its translation: CSARAEGNTIYF.

V usage is TRBV29-1 and J usage is TRBJ1-6; 9 nucleotides align to TRBD1. The CDR3 is made up of 13 amino acids. From germline, CDR1 is SQVTM and CDR2 ANQGSEA. The trim removed 4 bases at V and 7 bases at J, leaving 2 bases unmatched. In DNA, the CDR3 is TGCAGCGTTGGGACAGGGGAAAATTCACCCCTCCACTTT. Protein sequence: CSVGTGENSPLHF. The variable domain in full, completed from reference TRBV29-1 and TRBJ1-6, reads SAVISQKPSRDICQRGTSLTIQCQVDSQVTMMFWYRQQPGQSLTLIATANQGSEATYESGFVIDKFPISRPNLTFSTLTVSNMSPEDSSIYLCSVGTGENSPLHFGNGTRLTVT.

The chain uses TRBV10-1 and TRBJ1-5; D is unresolved. The V gene's germline CDR1 is WNHNN and CDR2 SYGVQD (reference sequence). The V gene lost 2 bases and the J gene lost 1 base, with 9 bases spanning the gap. This CDR3 region has 15 residues. The CDR3, as DNA: TGCGCCAGCAGTGAGCAGTCGGTGAGCAATCAGCCCCAGCATTTT. This codes for CASSEQSVSNQPQHF.

This rearrangement joins TRBV29-1 to TRBJ2-7; the D gene is possibly TRBD2 (6 bases). V was cut by 5 bases and J by 0 bases, with 14 bases left in between. CDR3 length equals 14 residues. The germline CDR1 and CDR2 sequences are SQVTM and ANQGSEA. CDR3 protein: CSVSPGLHSYEQYF. CDR3 DNA sequence: TGCAGCGTTTCACCGGGACTGCACTCCTACGAGCAGTACTTC.

In its sample, this clonotype was seen many times. This chain connects TRBV6-2 or TRBV6-3 to TRBJ2-3; a weak D match, TRBD2 (5 bases). Trimming took 0 bases from V and 8 from J, leaving 9 bases between them. CDR1 MNHEY and CDR2 SVGEGT come from the germline V gene. The CDR3 is made up of 13 amino acids. DNA for the CDR3: TGTGCCAGCAGTTACTCGGACTTGGGTACGCAGTATTTT. Its translation is CASSYSDLGTQYF.

The chain links TRBV24-1 to TRBJ2-3; tentatively, D is TRBD1 or TRBD2 (6 bases each). The V end lost 7 bases, the J end lost 5 bases, and 15 bases lay between the germline ends. The germline V gene encodes CDR1 KGHDR and CDR2 SFDVKD. The CDR3 extends over 14 amino acids. The CDR3 loop reads CATSPGRGGDTQYF. The CDR3 nucleotides are TGTGCCACCAGCCCGGGCAGGGGAGGAGATACGCAGTATTTT.

The chain combines TRBV10-3 with TRBJ2-7, with D maybe TRBD2 (6 bases). The CDR3 has 11 amino acids. V lost 11 bases, J lost 6 bases, and 14 bases lay in between. The germline V gene has CDR1 ENHRY and CDR2 SYGVKD. The chain's CDR3 is CASQEGVEQYV. In DNA form, the CDR3 reads TGTGCCTCCCAGGAGGGAGTCGAGCAGTACGTC.

This clonotype was seen many times. V and J are TRBV19 and TRBJ1-2, with D unresolved. This CDR3 has 14 residues. Germline CDR1 and CDR2: LNHDA and SQIVND (reference sequence). The germline V and J ends were trimmed by 5 bases and 7 bases, with 17 bases remaining between them. CDR3 region: CASSLGREVPGYTF. The CDR3 bases are TGTGCCAGTAGTCTGGGGAGGGAGGTACCTGGCTACACCTTC.

This clonotype appeared many times. The chain recombines TRBV6-5 with TRBJ1-5, with D unclear. Germline V CDR1 and CDR2: MNHEY, SVGAGI. The CDR3 is 14 amino acids. V was clipped by 3 bases and J by 4 bases, with 10 bases between them. The CDR3 region has the DNA TGTGCCAGCAGTTATGTGCGCAGGAATCAGCCCCAGCATTTT. Amino acid sequence: CASSYVRRNQPQHF.

This clonotype was observed at least ten times. The rearrangement uses TRBV18 and TRBJ2-7; 8 bases are shared with TRBD2. CDR1 and CDR2 from the germline V gene are KGHSH and LQKENI. The CDR3 runs 12 residues. V lost 3 bases to trimming and J lost 7 bases; unmatched junction nucleotides: 2. CDR3 in amino acids: CASSPREGEQYF. CDR3 bases: TGTGCCAGCTCACCTCGGGAGGGGGAGCAGTACTTC.

The chain uses TRBV16 and TRBJ1-5; the match to TRBD1 covers 7 bases. The J segment lost 4 bases and the V segment lost 4 bases, leaving 4 bases of the junction unmatched. Germline CDR1 and CDR2: KGHSY and FQNENV. The CDR3 is 14 amino acids. The CDR3 DNA follows: TGTGCCAGCAGCCGTAGGACAGGTAATCAGCCCCAGCATTTT. It translates to CASSRRTGNQPQHF.

This clonotype turned up a few times. This chain uses TRBV25-1 with TRBJ1-1, with D possibly being TRBD1 (5 bases). V gave up 8 bases and J gave up 0 bases, with 13 bases separating them. The CDR3 runs 14 residues. Germline V gives CDR1 MGHDK, CDR2 SYGVNS. DNA for the CDR3: TGTGCCAGCTCCGATCCGGGACTGAACACTGAAGCTTTCTTT. This translates into CASSDPGLNTEAFF.

The V call is TRBV5-1, the J call TRBJ2-7; tentatively, D is TRBD2 (6 bases). The germline gives CDR1 SGHRS, CDR2 YFSETQ. V was clipped by 0 bases and J by 4 bases, with 17 bases between them. The CDR3 spans 16 residues. The CDR3 spells CASSLAWVPEGYEQYF. The CDR3, as DNA: TGCGCCAGCAGCTTGGCCTGGGTCCCGGAGGGATACGAGCAGTACTTC.

Details on this clonotype: Given a much more abundant clone one base away, this may be a read error. The gene calls are TRBV15 and TRBJ1-2, with 7 bases that match TRBD1. CDR3 length: 14 amino acids. Per the germline V gene, CDR1 is LNHNV and CDR2 is YYDKDF (reference sequence). In DNA, the CDR3 is TGTGCCACCAGGGAGGGGGCAGATCCTTATGGCTGCACCTTC. Translated: CATREGADPYGCTF.

This clonotype was recorded once. Its ends do not fully match the called genes, so a read error is possible. The rearrangement joins TRBV7-2 to TRBJ1-2; possible D gene TRBD1, 5 bases. The length of the CDR3 is 13 residues. Germline lookup yields CDR1 SGHTA and CDR2 FQGNSA. The DNA of the CDR3 is TGCGCCAGCAGCCAGGGACCCAACTATGGCTACACCTTC. Amino acid sequence: CASSQGPNYGYTF.

The J gene is TRBJ2-1, the V gene TRBV2; TRBD2 agrees at 13 bases. The CDR3 sequence is 16 residues long. CDR1 SNHLY and CDR2 FYNNEI come from the germline V gene. Losses at the gene ends were 4 bases for V and 3 bases for J; bases not matched to a gene: 3. DNA for the CDR3: TGTGCCAGCAGTGCAGGACTAGCGGGAGTCTACAATGAGCAGTTCTTC. This gives the protein CASSAGLAGVYNEQFF.

The chain uses TRBV25-1 and TRBJ2-7; D is tentatively TRBD1 or TRBD2 (5 bases each). The CDR3 covers 16 residues. The V end was cut by 5 bases, the J end by 0 bases, with 17 bases between. Germline V gene data show CDR1 as MGHDK and CDR2 as SYGVNS. The CDR3 coding sequence is TGTGCCAGCAGTAAAACTAGGGGCGGCGTCTCCTACGAGCAGTACTTC. This gives the protein CASSKTRGGVSYEQYF.

The chain carries TRBV29-1 and TRBJ2-1, with unresolved D. V shed 6 bases and J shed 9 bases, with 18 bases lying between them. Germline loops: CDR1 SQVTM, CDR2 ANQGSEA. The CDR3 has 13 amino acids. Here the CDR3 DNA reads TGCAGCGTCAAGGAAAAGGTTTGGGGTGAGCAGTTCTTC. This gives the protein CSVKEKVWGEQFF.